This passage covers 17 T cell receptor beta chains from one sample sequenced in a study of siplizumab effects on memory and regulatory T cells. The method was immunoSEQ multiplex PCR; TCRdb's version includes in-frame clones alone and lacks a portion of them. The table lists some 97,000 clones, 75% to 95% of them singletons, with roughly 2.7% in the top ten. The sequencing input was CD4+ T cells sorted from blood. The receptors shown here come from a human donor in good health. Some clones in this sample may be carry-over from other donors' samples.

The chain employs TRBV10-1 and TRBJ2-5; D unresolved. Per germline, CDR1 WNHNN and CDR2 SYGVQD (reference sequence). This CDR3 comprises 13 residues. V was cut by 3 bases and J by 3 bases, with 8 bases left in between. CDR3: CASSEVLEETQYF. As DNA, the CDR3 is TGCGCCAGCAGTGAAGTCCTAGAAGAGACCCAGTACTTC.

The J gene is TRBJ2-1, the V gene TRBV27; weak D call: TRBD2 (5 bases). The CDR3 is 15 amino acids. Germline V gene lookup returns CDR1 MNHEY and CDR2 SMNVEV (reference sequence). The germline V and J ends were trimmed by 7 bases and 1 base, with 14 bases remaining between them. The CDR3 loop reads CASTLRGGSYNEQFF. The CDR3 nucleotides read TGTGCCAGCACCCTCCGAGGAGGATCCTACAATGAGCAGTTCTTC.

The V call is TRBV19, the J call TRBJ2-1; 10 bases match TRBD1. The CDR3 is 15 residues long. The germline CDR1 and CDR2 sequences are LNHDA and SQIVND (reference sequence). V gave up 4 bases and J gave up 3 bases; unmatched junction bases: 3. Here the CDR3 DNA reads TGTGCCAGTAGTACTTGGGACAGGGGCTACAATGAGCAGTTCTTC. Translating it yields CASSTWDRGYNEQFF.

The DNA of the CDR3 is TGTGCCAGCAGAGACTTGACTGGGGCCAACGTCCTGACTTTC. Protein sequence: CASRDLTGANVLTF. V gene TRBV2 combines with J gene TRBJ2-6; D not resolved. CDR3 length: 14 residues. Germline V gene lookup returns CDR1 SNHLY and CDR2 FYNNEI. The ends were cut back, 6 bases at V and 2 bases at J, with 8 bases in the middle.

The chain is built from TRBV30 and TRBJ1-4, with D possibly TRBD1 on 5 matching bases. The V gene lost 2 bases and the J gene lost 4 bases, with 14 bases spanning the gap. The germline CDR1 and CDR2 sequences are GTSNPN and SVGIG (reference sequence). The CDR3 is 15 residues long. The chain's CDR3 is CAWSRDGGDNEKLFF. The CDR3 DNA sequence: TGTGCCTGGAGTCGGGACGGTGGGGATAATGAAAAACTGTTTTTT.

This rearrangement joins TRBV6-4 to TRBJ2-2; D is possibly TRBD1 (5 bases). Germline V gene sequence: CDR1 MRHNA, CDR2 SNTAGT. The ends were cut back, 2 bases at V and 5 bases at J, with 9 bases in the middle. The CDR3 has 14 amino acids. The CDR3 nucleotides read TGTGCCAGCAGTGACAGGGGATCGACCGGGGAGCTGTTTTTT. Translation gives CASSDRGSTGELFF.

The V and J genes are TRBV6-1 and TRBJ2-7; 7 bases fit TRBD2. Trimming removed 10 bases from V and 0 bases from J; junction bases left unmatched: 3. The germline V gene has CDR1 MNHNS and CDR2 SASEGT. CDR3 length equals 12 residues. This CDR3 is CATQRDSYEQYF. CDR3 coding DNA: TGTGCCACTCAGCGGGACTCCTACGAGCAGTACTTC.

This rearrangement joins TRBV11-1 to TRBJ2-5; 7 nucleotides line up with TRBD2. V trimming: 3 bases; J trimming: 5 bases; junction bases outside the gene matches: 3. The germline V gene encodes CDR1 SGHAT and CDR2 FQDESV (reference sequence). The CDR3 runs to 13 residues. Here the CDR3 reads CASSLTSIETQYF. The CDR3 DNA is TGTGCCAGCAGCTTGACTAGCATCGAGACCCAGTACTTC. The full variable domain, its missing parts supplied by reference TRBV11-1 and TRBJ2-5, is EAEVAQSPRYKITEKSQAVAFWCDPISGHATLYWYRQILGQGPELLVQFQDESVVDDSQLPKDRFSAERLKGVDSTLKIQPAELGDSAMYLCASSLTSIETQYFGPGTRLLVL.

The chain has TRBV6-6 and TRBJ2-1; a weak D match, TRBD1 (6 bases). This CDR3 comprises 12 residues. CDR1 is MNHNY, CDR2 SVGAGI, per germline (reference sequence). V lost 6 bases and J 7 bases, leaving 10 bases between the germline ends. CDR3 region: CASSLRGNEQFF. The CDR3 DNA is TGTGCCAGCAGCCTCAGGGGTAATGAGCAGTTCTTC.

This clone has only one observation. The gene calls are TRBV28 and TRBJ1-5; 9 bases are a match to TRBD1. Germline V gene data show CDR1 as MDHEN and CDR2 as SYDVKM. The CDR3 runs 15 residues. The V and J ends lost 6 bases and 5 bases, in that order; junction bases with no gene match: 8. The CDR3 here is CASRRQGVRDQPQHF. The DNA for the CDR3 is TGTGCCAGCAGAAGACAGGGGGTCCGCGATCAGCCCCAGCATTTT. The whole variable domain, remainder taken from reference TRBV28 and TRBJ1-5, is DVKVTQSSRYLVKRTGEKVFLECVQDMDHENMFWYRQDPGLGLRLIYFSYDVKMKEKGDIPEGYSVSREKKERFSLILESASTNQTSMYLCASRRQGVRDQPQHFGDGTRLSIL.

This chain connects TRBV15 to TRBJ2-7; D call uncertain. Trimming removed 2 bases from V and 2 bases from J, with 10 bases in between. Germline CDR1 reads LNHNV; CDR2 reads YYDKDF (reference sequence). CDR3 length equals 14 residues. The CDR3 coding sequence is TGTGCCACCAGCAGAAACCGACAAACCTACGAGCAGTACTTC. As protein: CATSRNRQTYEQYF.

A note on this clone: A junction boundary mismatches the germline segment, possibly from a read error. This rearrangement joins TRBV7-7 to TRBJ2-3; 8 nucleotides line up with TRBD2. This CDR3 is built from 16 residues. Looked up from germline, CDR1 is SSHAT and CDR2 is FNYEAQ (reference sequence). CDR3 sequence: CASSLASSGSGDTQYF. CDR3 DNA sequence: TGTGCTAGCAGCTTAGCGTCCAGCGGGAGTGGGGATACGCAGTATTTT.

CDR3 bases: TGTGCCAGCTCACTAGGACAGCTGGGGGCTAACTATGGCTACACCTTC. It is translated as CASSLGQLGANYGYTF. J is TRBJ1-2 and V is TRBV18; a possible D gene is TRBD1 (6 bases). Germline V lookup: CDR1 KGHSH, CDR2 LQKENI. This CDR3 region has 16 residues. Trimming cost V 4 bases and J 0 bases, with 15 bases left between them.

Written as DNA, the CDR3 is TGTGCCAGCTCACTGTCCGGGACAATACTCTCTGGAAACACCATATATTTT. Translation gives CASSLSGTILSGNTIYF. The chain combines TRBV18 with TRBJ1-3, with D possibly being TRBD1 (6 bases). Germline V gene data show CDR1 as KGHSH and CDR2 as LQKENI. The CDR3 loop spans 17 amino acids. Deletions cut 4 bases from V and 0 bases from J, with 16 bases between.

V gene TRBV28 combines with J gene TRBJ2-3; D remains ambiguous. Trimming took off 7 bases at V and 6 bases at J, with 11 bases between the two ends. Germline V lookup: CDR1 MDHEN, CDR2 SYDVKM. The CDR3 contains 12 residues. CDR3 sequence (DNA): TGTGCCAGCACCAACCCGTTGGATACGCAGTATTTT. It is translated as CASTNPLDTQYF.

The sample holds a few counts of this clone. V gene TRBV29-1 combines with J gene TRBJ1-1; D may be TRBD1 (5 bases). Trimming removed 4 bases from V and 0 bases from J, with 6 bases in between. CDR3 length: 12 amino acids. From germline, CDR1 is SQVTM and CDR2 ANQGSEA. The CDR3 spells CSVGQLNTEAFF. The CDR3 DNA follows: TGCAGCGTTGGACAGCTGAACACTGAAGCTTTCTTT.

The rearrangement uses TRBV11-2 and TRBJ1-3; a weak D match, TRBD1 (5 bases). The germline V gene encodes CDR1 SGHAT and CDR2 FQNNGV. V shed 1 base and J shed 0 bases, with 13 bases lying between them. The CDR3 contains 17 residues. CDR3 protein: CASSLGGRLFSGNTIYF. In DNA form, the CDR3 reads TGTGCCAGCAGCTTAGGGGGGAGACTGTTCTCTGGAAACACCATATATTTT.